This TCR beta chain was profiled in a study of early T cells in non-severe SARS-CoV-2 infection. J was trimmed by 2 bases and V by 4 bases; bases with no gene match: 5. The germline gives CDR1 LGHDT, CDR2 YNNKEL (reference sequence). This CDR3 contains 15 residues. TCRdb itself ran the 5' RACE reads through MiXCR, one entry per CDR3 protein. The sample lists over 55,000 distinct CDR3 sequences, around 12% occurring once. Study outcomes and limitations: Clonotype matching in VDJdb favored anti-spike CD8 responses and did not capture private and CD4 specificities.

This clonotype showed up many times. Antigen: not known. The receptor was derived from an adult who was a healthcare worker with PCR-confirmed SARS-CoV-2 infection or an uninfected control (not recorded which). The V call is TRBV3-1, the J call TRBJ1-3, with 7 positions matching TRBD1. The sample consisted of whole blood. The CDR3 spells CASSLYRGTGNTIYF. The CDR3 DNA follows: TGTGCCAGCAGCCTATACAGGGGCACTGGAAACACCATATATTTT.